The rows below give T cell receptor beta chains drawn from one sample of a study of cytomegalovirus exposure and HLA in healthy donors. Sequencing was performed with immunoSEQ multiplex PCR; in TCRdb, only in-frame clones are kept and a portion is missing. The sample records 150,000 or so clones, almost 80% being singletons. The specimen sequenced was PBMCs. Receptor source: a man aged 35 to 55 in good health and CMV-seropositive. Both conserved end residues are part of each CDR3. D genes are given only for firm matches. Clone size, where shown, is once, few, many, or a class for clones that have expanded.

j_call clone_size d_call v_call cdr3_nt cdr3_aa
TRBJ2-2 . TRBD2 TRBV2 TGTGCCAGCCTCTCGGCGGGAGGCTACACCGGGGAGCTGTTTTTT CASLSAGGYTGELFF
TRBJ2-1 . . TRBV7-9 TGTGCCAGCAGCTTAGCGGGAGGAGCGTACAATGAGCAGTTCTTC CASSLAGGAYNEQFF
TRBJ2-3 . TRBD1 TRBV7-9 TGTGCCAGCAGCTCGACAGGGACAGATACGCAGTATTTT CASSSTGTDTQYF
TRBJ1-5 . . TRBV6-1 TGTGCCAGCAGGGCAGGGATCCCTAGCAATCAGCCCCAGCATTTT CASRAGIPSNQPQHF
TRBJ2-7 . . TRBV2 TGTGCCAGCAGCGCCACACCCTACGAGCAGTACTTC CASSATPYEQYF
TRBJ1-2 . TRBD1 TRBV5-4 TGTGCCAGCAGCTTAGGGGGACAGGGGAATGGCTACACCTTC CASSLGGQGNGYTF
TRBJ2-1 . . TRBV5-6 TGTGCCAGCAGCTTTTCGGGGAATGAGCAGTTCTTC CASSFSGNEQFF
TRBJ1-5 . . TRBV29-1 TGCAGCGTTGCCGCAGGCGATGGATATAGCAATCAGCCCCAGCATTTT CSVAAGDGYSNQPQHF
TRBJ1-1 . . TRBV7-9 TGTGCCAGCAGCTTATGGAGGGGAGAAAAGAACACTGAAGCTTTCTTT CASSLWRGEKNTEAFF
TRBJ2-7 . . TRBV19 TGTGCCAGTAGTATAGGTGGCGGTCGCTCCTACGAGCAGTACTTC CASSIGGGRSYEQYF
TRBJ2-4 . . TRBV12-2 TGTGCAAGTCGTTTCCGAGGAACAACCAAAAACATTCAGTACTTC CASRFRGTTKNIQYF
TRBJ2-7 . . TRBV27 TGTGCCAGCCAAAAAGGCGGGTACGACTCCTACGAGCAGTACTTC CASQKGGYDSYEQYF
TRBJ2-2 . . TRBV19 TGTGCCAGTAGTCCTGTATTGTCAGCGAACACCGGGGAGCTGTTTTTT CASSPVLSANTGELFF
TRBJ2-1 . . TRBV19 TGTGCCAGTTGGGGAGTGACCGGGAGCTCCTACAATGAGCAGTTCTTC CASWGVTGSSYNEQFF
TRBJ2-7 . . TRBV9 TGTGCCAGCAGCGTAGTAGGGGCGGGGGAGCAGTACTTC CASSVVGAGEQYF
TRBJ1-1 . . TRBV4-1 TGCGCCAGCAGCCGAGGGCCCGGGTCTGACACTGAAGCTTTCTTT CASSRGPGSDTEAFF
TRBJ1-5 . . TRBV7-2 TGTGCCGTCTCCAGTAACAATCAGCCCCAGCATTTT CAVSSNNQPQHF
TRBJ2-5 . . TRBV5-4 TGTGCCAGCAGCTCCCAGGGCGGATGGGCGGAGACCCAGTACTTC CASSSQGGWAETQYF
TRBJ2-3 . . TRBV7-2 TGTGCCAGCAGCCTCACAGATACGCAGTATTTT CASSLTDTQYF
TRBJ2-7 . TRBD2 TRBV6-5 TGTGCCAGCAGTTACTCTTCCAGCGGGAGTTACGAGCAGTACTTC CASSYSSSGSYEQYF
TRBJ2-7 . . TRBV20-1 TGCAGTGCAAGGACAGCTCACGAGCAGTACTTC CSARTAHEQYF
TRBJ1-1 . . TRBV27 TGTGCCAGCAGTCCGAGACAGCTCAGGGGCACTGAAGCTTTCTTT CASSPRQLRGTEAFF
TRBJ2-2 . . TRBV5-6 TGTGCCAGCAGCCGGGACACACACACCGGGGAGCTGTTTTTT CASSRDTHTGELFF
TRBJ1-5 . TRBD1 TRBV30 TGTGCCTTTACCCTTGACAGGGGCAATCAGCCCCAGCATTTT CAFTLDRGNQPQHF
TRBJ1-1 . TRBD1 TRBV14 TGTGCCAGCAGCATTGGACAGGGGGGGACTGAAGCTTTCTTT CASSIGQGGTEAFF
TRBJ1-2 few TRBD1 TRBV9 TGTGCCAGCAGCGTAGCTGAGGGGGCGTTTGGCTACACCTTC CASSVAEGAFGYTF
TRBJ2-7 . TRBD2 TRBV9 TGTGCCAGCGCGGGGGGTAACTCCTACGAGCAGTACTTC CASAGGNSYEQYF